This T cell receptor beta chain was identified in a study of T cell repertoires in ileal Crohn's disease (dated by TCRdb to the late 2010s). Broadly, across the study: Median disease duration was roughly 8 years, and about 40% of patients were identified as active smokers at the time of surgery. Surgery was performed for a complication in all patients, with stricturing disease in 61% and penetrating disease in 39%. The M6 samples were biopsies of the neoterminal ileum collected during postoperative colonoscopy. Postoperative therapy was given to about half of the patients, with thiopurines administered to under 13 patients and anti-TNF agents administered to 18 patients. Endoscopic postoperative recurrence was defined as a Rutgeerts score above i0. TCR repertoire analysis was performed in about 59 Crohn's disease patients drawn from a prospective multicentre cohort. A total of 170 or so mucosal samples from roughly 57 patients were sequenced, with samples obtained at several locations on the surgical specimen and at postoperative endoscopy. The study was conducted in parallel with a multicentre cohort built to find predictors of early endoscopic recurrence after ileocolonic resection. The paper's findings and limits, for the study overall: Only a subgroup of patients, of unstated size, had mucosal CD4 and CD8 T cells sorted and sequenced. Sorted CD8 T cells carried more high-frequency clones than CD4 T cells, suggesting mucosal expansions were mainly CD8. Endoscopic recurrence was found to be associated with higher high-frequency clone percentages at surgery, and recurrence was observed in all patients with clonality above 26.8% (18/57). The timing of postoperative endoscopy varied within the first year after surgery, and the median delay was approximately 7 months. A significantly higher proportion of clonal expansions was observed in active smokers at surgery than in non-smokers (about 25% vs 18%, p=0.02).

Five hundred nanograms of biopsy DNA per sample were submitted for commercial TCRB immunosequencing. A two-step, amplification bias-controlled multiplex PCR was used by Adaptive Biotechnology to amplify CDR3 regions from genomic DNA. The first PCR used primers for every V and J gene segment; the second PCR added barcodes and Illumina adapters. CDR3 libraries were sequenced on an Illumina instrument. In the source study's methods: The analysis used both the pipelines supplied by the vendor and custom analysis of the raw data in R/Bioconductor with R version 3.3.0. Clonality, ranging from 0 to 1, was calculated as the inverse of the normalised Shannon entropy of all productive clones. The repertoire share taken up by the top 100 clones defined high-frequency clones, and only clones that passed a 95% confidence test were kept. Repertoire diversity was measured with the Simpson index, and overlap between samples was measured with the Morisita-Horn index. Sourced from immuneACCESS, this table was stored by TCRdb with only in-frame sequences that have V and J called. A share of the clones is absent; for the studies checked, an unresolved V gene accounts for under half, and the remainder has no known explanation. V and J calls and clone size are copied from that table; D and trimming were computed from the DNA. Here the sample has 55,000 to 65,000 clones; roughly nine tenths occur a single time. The ten biggest clones cover approximately 2% of the sample.

Of note for this clone: The clone's antigen remains unknown. Base-call qualities are not available, and no considerably larger clone is one nucleotide away.

The time point label, read with the paper, signifies: neoterminal ileum biopsy at postoperative endoscopy, about 6 months after surgery. Adults with ileal or ileocolonic Crohn's disease for whom ileocolonic resection was indicated were considered eligible. Whole ileal mucosal biopsies were kept frozen at -80 degrees C prior to DNA extraction. A TRizol-based method was used to extract genomic DNA from the frozen whole biopsies, and the DNA was quantified with a NanoDrop 2000 spectrophotometer. The sample taken for sequencing was ileal tissue. The source of this sequence is an adult with Crohn's disease.

The nucleotide sequence is TGTGCCAGCAGCTGGGGACAGGGCCTATCCTACGAGCAGTACGTC. Its translation is CASSWGQGLSYEQYV. Recombination linked TRBV5-6 to TRBJ2-7, with 9 bases matching TRBD1. From the cysteine up to the valine, the CDR3 has a length of 15 residues. Only the CDR3 part of the read is kept: 45 bases, read in frame from the first base. Here V drops 3 bases and J drops 1 base, and the junction holds 5 bases not matched to any gene. In the germline V gene, CDR1 corresponds to SGHDT and CDR2 to YYEEEE.